The 29 T cell receptor beta chains presented below share a single source sample, sequenced in a study of T-cell memory formation after mild COVID-19. Using its own MiXCR run on the 5' RACE reads, TCRdb lists one record per CDR3 protein. The data show 150,000 to 200,000 distinct CDR3 sequences, 14% seen once. The sequenced material came from PBMCs or a T cell subset sorted from them (not recorded which). These receptors all stem from an adult woman who had mild COVID-19 (a few samples of this study predate the infection). Cell type and time point are not known.

This chain uses TRBV2 with TRBJ2-1; a weak D match, TRBD2 (6 bases). Trimming pared 8 bases from V and 7 bases from J, leaving 18 bases between. The length of the CDR3 is 14 residues. Germline V lookup: CDR1 SNHLY, CDR2 FYNNEI. CDR3 bases: TGTGCCAGCTGTTGGCCCCGCGCGGGGAATGAGCAGTTCTTC. This translates into CASCWPRAGNEQFF.

This clonotype was observed a few times. J is TRBJ2-5 and V is TRBV20-1; D is tentatively TRBD1 or TRBD2 (5 bases each). The CDR3 loop spans 15 amino acids. V lost 1 base to trimming and J lost 4 bases, with 16 bases between them. Germline CDR1 DFQATT, CDR2 SNEGSKA (reference sequence). CDR3: CSARGLGEIGETQYF. The CDR3 DNA sequence: TGCAGTGCTAGAGGGTTGGGGGAGATTGGAGAGACCCAGTACTTC.

This clonotype was observed a few times. The V gene is TRBV18, the J gene TRBJ2-5; 12 bases line up with TRBD1. Germline CDR1 is KGHSH and CDR2 is LQKENI. The length of the CDR3 is 16 residues. With V trimmed by 6 bases and J by 4 bases, 9 bases remained unmatched. CDR3 sequence: CASSPGQGARGETQYF. Here the CDR3 DNA reads TGTGCCAGCTCGCCGGGACAGGGGGCGAGGGGAGAGACCCAGTACTTC.

This clonotype was seen more than once but under ten times. The chain carries TRBV9 and TRBJ2-5; 9 bases are shared with TRBD2. The V segment lost 0 bases and the J segment 1 base; nucleotides outside the gene matches: 4. CDR3 size: 16 residues. Germline V gene lookup returns CDR1 SGDLS and CDR2 YYNGEE. CDR3 sequence reads: CASSVALTSGQETQYF. CDR3 nucleotide sequence: TGTGCCAGCAGCGTAGCGCTGACTAGCGGCCAAGAGACCCAGTACTTC.

This clonotype was counted many times. The chain recombines TRBV6-5 with TRBJ2-1; D gene unclear. The length of the CDR3 is 15 residues. With 0 bases removed from V and 7 bases from J, the gap between germline ends came to 13 bases. From germline, CDR1 is MNHEY and CDR2 SVGAGI. As DNA, the CDR3 is TGTGCCAGCAGTTACTCGGAGAACATCCTGAATGAGCAGTTCTTC. Translation: CASSYSENILNEQFF.

This clonotype was seen a handful of times. This chain uses TRBV4-1 with TRBJ1-2; D gene unclear. V was pared by 0 bases and J by 6 bases, with 17 bases between. The CDR3 extends over 16 amino acids. CDR1 is MGHRA and CDR2 is YSYEKL in the germline V gene. CDR3 bases: TGCGCCAGCAGCCAAGAGCTGGCATGGCGCCAGGATGGCTACACCTTC. The encoded protein is CASSQELAWRQDGYTF.

V and J are TRBV4-2 and TRBJ2-5; D is unclear. CDR3 length: 15 residues. Germline V gene data show CDR1 as LGHNA and CDR2 as YNFKEQ. The V end was cut by 1 base, the J end by 2 bases, with 11 bases between. The CDR3 nucleotides read TGTGCCAGCAGCCAAGGAGGCGACTTGCAAGAGACCCAGTACTTC. Translated, it gives CASSQGGDLQETQYF.

The chain recombines TRBV7-9 with TRBJ2-7; 7 nucleotides match TRBD1. After removal of 2 bases from V and 2 bases from J, the junction contained 12 bases not matched to a gene. The CDR3 runs 17 residues. Germline loops: CDR1 SEHNR, CDR2 FQNEAQ (reference sequence). The CDR3 protein is CASSLTGVLTGTYEQYF. The DNA for the CDR3 is TGTGCCAGCAGCTTAACTGGGGTACTGACAGGGACCTACGAGCAGTACTTC.

This clonotype was recorded many times. The chain joins TRBV2 to TRBJ2-7; D not certain. Germline lookup yields CDR1 SNHLY and CDR2 FYNNEI. There are 12 residues in the CDR3. Trimming shortened V by 6 bases and J by 6 bases, and 12 bases separated the two germline ends. CDR3 sequence (DNA): TGTGCCAGCAGGGTGGTCAGGCTCGAGCAGTACTTC. Translating it yields CASRVVRLEQYF.

The chain recombines TRBV2 with TRBJ2-1; 7 bases map to TRBD2. This CDR3 spans 15 amino acids. CDR1 and CDR2 from the germline V gene are SNHLY and FYNNEI. V shed 5 bases and J 6 bases; nucleotides not matched to a gene: 10. For the CDR3, the DNA is TGTGCCAGCAGTAGGGCGGGAGTGGGCGGCAATGAGCAGTTCTTC. Encoded protein: CASSRAGVGGNEQFF.

This clonotype was seen a few times. The chain carries TRBV12-3 or TRBV12-4 and TRBJ2-7; 10 positions agree with TRBD1. Trimming at V came to 6 bases and at J to 2 bases, leaving 7 bases not matched to a gene. The CDR3 sequence is 15 residues long. The CDR3 here is CASSSKDRGTYEQYF. For the CDR3, the DNA is TGTGCCAGCAGCTCCAAGGACAGGGGGACCTACGAGCAGTACTTC.

The chain recombines TRBV9 with TRBJ2-3, with D possibly being TRBD2 (5 bases). Germline CDR1 reads SGDLS; CDR2 reads YYNGEE. The CDR3 runs 13 residues. V was cut by 8 bases and J by 4 bases, with 14 bases left in between. DNA of the CDR3: TGTGCCAGTACCCAAGGAGGCCCAGATACGCAGTATTTT. As protein: CASTQGGPDTQYF.

The rearrangement links TRBV2 to TRBJ2-2, with TRBD2 as a possible D gene (6 bases). There are 18 residues in the CDR3. V was cut by 5 bases and J by 3 bases, with 22 bases left in between. The germline V gene encodes CDR1 SNHLY and CDR2 FYNNEI. The CDR3 region has the DNA TGTGCCAGCAGTCTACAGGATGATTGGGAGGAGGACACCGGGGAGCTGTTTTTT. Translation gives CASSLQDDWEEDTGELFF.

The chain carries TRBV7-3 and TRBJ2-3, with TRBD2 identical over 7 bases. This CDR3 comprises 15 residues. The V segment lost 3 bases and the J segment 1 base; nucleotides outside the gene matches: 4. The germline V gene has CDR1 SGHTA and CDR2 FQGTGA. The CDR3 sequence: CASSFTLAGTDTQYF. CDR3 nucleotides: TGTGCCAGCAGCTTCACCCTAGCGGGCACAGATACGCAGTATTTT.

This clonotype was found a few times. The J gene is TRBJ1-1, the V gene TRBV2, with TRBD1 as a possible D gene (5 bases). Trimming cost V 5 bases and J 2 bases, with 12 bases left between them. This CDR3 is 14 amino acids long. Germline V gene sequence: CDR1 SNHLY, CDR2 FYNNEI. The CDR3 loop reads CASSWAGSNTEAFF. CDR3 sequence (DNA): TGTGCCAGCAGTTGGGCAGGGTCCAACACTGAAGCTTTCTTT.

The chain combines TRBV5-1 with TRBJ2-7; TRBD1 aligns across 9 bases. The CDR3 length is 13 residues. Trimming cost V 4 bases and J 5 bases; bases outside gene matches: 4. Germline CDR1 is SGHRS and CDR2 is YFSETQ. This CDR3 is CASSQGQGDEQYF. CDR3 nucleotide sequence: TGCGCCAGCAGCCAGGGACAGGGAGACGAGCAGTACTTC.

This clonotype was seen a few times. The rearrangement joins TRBV30 to TRBJ2-1; 8 positions agree with TRBD2. CDR1 and CDR2 from the germline V gene are GTSNPN and SVGIG (reference sequence). CDR3 length: 14 residues. J was trimmed by 3 bases and V by 5 bases; bases with no gene match: 6. The CDR3 DNA reads as TGTGCCTGGGCAGCGGGAGTTGGCTACAATGAGCAGTTCTTC. It codes for CAWAAGVGYNEQFF. Filled out from reference TRBV30 and TRBJ2-1, the complete variable domain reads SQTIHQWPATLVQPVGSPLSLECTVEGTSNPNLYWYRQAAGRGLQLLFYSVGIGQISSEVPQNLSASRPQDRQFILSSKKLLLSDSGFYLCAWAAGVGYNEQFFGPGTRLTVL.

The rearrangement joins TRBV19 to TRBJ2-2; D call uncertain. The length of the CDR3 is 14 residues. Trimming cost V 0 bases and J 4 bases, with 6 bases left between them. Germline V CDR1 and CDR2: LNHDA, SQIVND (reference sequence). The CDR3 region has the DNA TGTGCCAGTAGTATAGATGGGCCCACCGGGGAGCTGTTTTTT. The encoded protein is CASSIDGPTGELFF.

The chain uses TRBV29-1 and TRBJ2-3; 12 bases line up with TRBD1. V dropped 7 bases and J dropped 2; count of bases not matched to a gene: 16. Germline CDR1 reads SQVTM; CDR2 reads ANQGSEA. This CDR3 is built from 18 residues. Here the CDR3 DNA reads TGCAGCGCCCGAGAGGGACAGGGGGCTGGTTGGAACACAGATACGCAGTATTTT. It translates to CSAREGQGAGWNTDTQYF.

The chain uses TRBV20-1 and TRBJ2-5; 10 nucleotides align to TRBD2. Looked up from germline, CDR1 is DFQATT and CDR2 is SNEGSKA (reference sequence). V lost 3 bases to trimming and J lost 5 bases; unmatched junction nucleotides: 9. CDR3 size: 15 residues. The CDR3 sequence: CSASKGTSAEETQYF. In DNA form, the CDR3 reads TGCAGTGCTAGCAAGGGGACTAGCGCGGAGGAGACCCAGTACTTC.

The rearrangement joins TRBV5-1 to TRBJ1-1; maybe TRBD1 (5 bases). The germline V and J ends were trimmed by 4 bases and 1 base, with 20 bases remaining between them. Per germline, CDR1 SGHRS and CDR2 YFSETQ. The length of the CDR3 is 17 residues. The DNA for the CDR3 is TGCGCCAGCAGCCCAGGGAGCCAGGGCAGAGGGAACACTGAAGCTTTCTTT. It encodes CASSPGSQGRGNTEAFF.

This clonotype showed up just a few times. The chain links TRBV12-3 or TRBV12-4 to TRBJ2-2; D ambiguous. The V gene lost 3 bases and the J gene lost 6 bases, with 5 bases spanning the gap. The CDR3 is made up of 12 amino acids. In DNA, the CDR3 is TGTGCCAGCAGTTTTAGTCCCGGGGAGCTGTTTTTT. This translates into CASSFSPGELFF.

In this sample, this clonotype turned up a few times. V and J are TRBV12-3 or TRBV12-4 and TRBJ2-3, with TRBD2 identical over 11 bases. The CDR3 has 17 amino acids. V shed 2 bases and J 2 bases; nucleotides not matched to a gene: 6. The CDR3 bases are TGTGCCAGCAGTTTAACTAGCGGGGGCCTCCTCACAGATACGCAGTATTTT. As protein: CASSLTSGGLLTDTQYF.

The chain combines TRBV5-1 with TRBJ2-3; TRBD1 aligns across 8 bases. The J segment lost 0 bases and the V segment lost 2 bases, leaving 5 bases of the junction unmatched. CDR1 and CDR2 from the germline V gene are SGHRS and YFSETQ. The CDR3 has 16 amino acids. In DNA, the CDR3 is TGCGCCAGCAGCTTCGGACAGGGCGCTAGCACAGATACGCAGTATTTT. Amino acid sequence: CASSFGQGASTDTQYF.

In its sample, this clonotype was seen a few times. The chain links TRBV9 to TRBJ2-7, with D hard to call. The ends were cut back, 2 bases at V and 2 bases at J, with 11 bases in the middle. CDR3 length: 14 residues. Looked up from germline, CDR1 is SGDLS and CDR2 is YYNGEE. The CDR3 spells CASSVSASAYEQYF. Here the CDR3 DNA reads TGTGCCAGCAGCGTCAGTGCCAGCGCCTACGAGCAGTACTTC.

V gene TRBV11-3 combines with J gene TRBJ2-5; 9 bases are a match to TRBD2. The V gene end was trimmed by 5 bases and the J gene end by 5 bases; junction bases not matched to a gene: 6. The CDR3 has 14 residues. Germline loops: CDR1 SGHNT, CDR2 YENEEA. In DNA, the CDR3 is TGTGCCAGCAGCATAGCGGGAGCGGGTGAGACCCAGTACTTC. It encodes CASSIAGAGETQYF.

This clonotype showed up just a few times. The chain is built from TRBV20-1 and TRBJ2-7, with D perhaps TRBD1 or TRBD2 (6 bases each). The CDR3 runs 15 residues. Germline-derived CDR1 and CDR2 are DFQATT and SNEGSKA (reference sequence). V was cut by 7 bases and J by 3 bases, with 22 bases left in between. DNA for the CDR3: TGCAGTGGGAGGGGGGCGAGGCAAGCCCGCTACGAGCAGTACTTC. Amino acid sequence: CSGRGARQARYEQYF.

The V gene is TRBV12-3 or TRBV12-4, the J gene TRBJ1-2; TRBD1 matches at 7 bases. The V and J ends lost 10 bases and 4 bases, in that order; junction bases with no gene match: 6. The CDR3 sequence is 12 residues long. CDR3 sequence reads: CATRGGLYGYTF. Written as DNA, the CDR3 is TGTGCCACCAGAGGGGGCCTCTATGGCTACACCTTC.

This clonotype has more than one count but fewer than ten. The chain carries TRBV9 and TRBJ2-1; 9 bases align to TRBD1. The V gene's germline CDR1 is SGDLS and CDR2 YYNGEE. This CDR3 contains 16 residues. The V segment lost 4 bases and the J segment 6 bases; nucleotides outside the gene matches: 11. CDR3 protein: CASSRTGAIGANEQFF. CDR3 DNA sequence: TGTGCCAGCAGCAGGACAGGGGCGATCGGGGCCAATGAGCAGTTCTTC.